This T cell receptor beta chain was sequenced during a study of blood T cell repertoires in COVID-19. Study-wide context: Samples taken during acute and convalescent COVID-19 were collected in the United States, Italy and Spain.

Trimming took 5 bases from V and 8 from J, leaving 9 bases between them. The length of the CDR3 is 12 residues. CDR1 MRHNA and CDR2 SNTAGT come from the germline V gene. Original processing notes: Cell counts per sample came from amplifying reference gene primers. Produced via immunoSEQ multiplex PCR; TCRdb's table is partial and in-frame only. The V and J calls and clone size were taken over from that table, and D and trimming were inferred from the DNA. The sample carries tens of thousands of clones, 73% recorded once. The chain joins TRBV6-4 to TRBJ1-4; the D is unclear. This TCR came from a human donor in a cohort sampled during active or convalescent COVID-19. The sequenced sample consisted of peripheral blood. The CDR3 protein is CASSYPGEKLFF. The DNA for the CDR3 is TGTGCCAGCAGTTACCCGGGGGAAAAACTGTTTTTT.